This TCR beta chain came from a study of cytomegalovirus exposure and HLA in healthy donors (TCRdb year 2017). A note on the overall study: According to an earlier analysis of several hundred of the donors, about 179 million T cells yielded 90 million to 130 million unique TCR beta sequences and 276 Gb of sequence data. Genome-wide SNP genotypes for about 55% of the roughly 670 donors were used in a later genetic analysis, which treated that subset as a discovery cohort. Using immunosequencing, the study profiled T cell repertoires from around 670 subjects and related those repertoires to cytomegalovirus serostatus. Every repertoire in the discovery cohort had been generated on one and the same sequencing platform. Approximately 310 gigabases of sequencing data and tens of millions of unique TCR sequences were included in an early release covering about 700 HLA-typed donors. Rather than using new phenotypic data, the later analysis identified candidate immune exposures from TCR beta sequences and from how often those sequences occurred across donors. Both class I and class II loci were covered by HLA typing, at four-digit resolution. An earlier analysis of about 620 of the donors applied high-throughput TCR beta sequencing to assess whether each TCR beta V gene segment acted as functional or pseudogenic. Of the roughly 400 genotyped donors, over 70% fell in the genetic ancestry cluster associated with self-reported Caucasian donors. Besides the first cohort of roughly 640 subjects, a separate validation cohort made up of 120 or so different subjects was used. To predict cytomegalovirus infection status, the study brought together high-throughput TCR immunosequencing, statistical association of individual TCRs with disease status, and machine learning. The number of donors typed differed by locus, with roughly 620-630 for A, B, C, DRB1 and DQB1, roughly 520 for DQA1, about 610 for DPA1, and 400 to 490 for DPB1. On average, about 200,000 unique TCR beta nucleotide sequences were sequenced per donor among 398 genotyped donors of the cohort, with 15% to 20% of those sequences being non-productive. Alongside the repertoire data, information on donor age, sex, ethnicity and CMV serostatus was compiled. The study was designed to test whether signatures of past pathogen exposure could be identified by cataloging public T cell receptors. Because of strong linkage in the cohort, roughly five DR-DQ haplotypes were treated as single units for association and clustering. In a later analysis, previously published TCR beta repertoires from 550 to 700 donors were re-analyzed and high-resolution HLA genotyping was added so that TCR occurrence patterns could be studied.

Points the paper makes about the study in general: A further reported finding was that TCR beta sequences accurately predicted the HLA-A and HLA-B alleles for most subjects in the first cohort. According to a later analysis, parvovirus B19, influenza, CMV and Epstein-Barr virus appeared linked to several top co-occurrence clusters. Most CMV-associated TCR beta chains appeared to be HLA-restricted in a later analysis, and the HLA associations seemed to be driven largely by CMV exposure. Only TCR beta chains were sequenced in this cohort, and the absence of alpha or paired-chain data limited detectable features. Presence/absence analyses assumed roughly uniform sequencing depth across donors, an assumption that may not hold. V-gene and J-gene trimming of TCR beta chains was associated with a missense DCLRE1C variant in a later genetic analysis, and the association was replicated in an independent cohort. In an earlier analysis of about 600 of the donors, most TCR beta V segments appeared in productive rearrangements about 90% or about 30% of the time, broadly matching IMGT annotations. When HLA alleles, especially DR and DQ, strongly co-occurred, attributing TCR associations to individual alleles was difficult. A cluster of highly shared sequence variants was judged likely to be a technical artifact of the sequencing pipeline. The earlier analysis of almost 600 of the donors excluded seventeen rarely observed V segments, including chromosome 9 orphons, because counts were too low. In the study, some 180 TCR beta chains were listed as associated with cytomegalovirus. A later genetic analysis reported fewer N-insertions in productive TCRs among donors in an Asian-associated ancestry cluster than the roughly 700-donor mean. Most TCR sequences were observed very rarely across donors, whereas some public TCRs were present in many individuals. The authors suggested that the approach could potentially be generalized to other disease states and immunological phenotypes. Three of the identified cytomegalovirus-associated TCR beta chains were confirmed in vitro to be specific for cytomegalovirus antigens. A later analysis found that TCR association rates varied across HLA loci, with DRB1 alleles showing the most associated TCRs and HLA-C alleles the fewest. Immune exposure information for the cohort was limited to CMV serostatus. Some IMGT-functional V segments, including TRBV6-2 and TRBV6-3, could not be distinguished by the 87-base-pair reads and were therefore excluded. At a false discovery rate of 0.05, a later analysis linked 16,000 or so TCR beta sequences to specific HLA alleles. Cytomegalovirus status was reported to be diagnosed by the classifier with high specificity and sensitivity in both the original and validation cohorts. A later analysis found that HLA-associated TCR beta chains were more clonally expanded and had lower generation probabilities than equally common non-associated chains. Because some donors lacked HLA typing at each locus, the association tests relied only on the typed subset. Linkage disequilibrium might explain the correlated functional status among segregating V segments, but an unknown experimental factor could not be excluded.

Library preparation employed the immunoSEQ multiplex PCR assay. For the multiplex PCR, a mixture combining 60 forward primers for TCR Vbeta segments and 13 reverse primers for TCR Jbeta segments was used. The CDR3 region of rearranged TCR beta genes was amplified from genomic DNA by a multiplex PCR assay. The amplified TCR beta libraries were sequenced on the Illumina HiSeq System as 87-base-pair reads. The source study handled its data this way. A later analysis counted around 72 million unique TCR beta chains across the 700 or so repertoires, and some 11 million of these chains were shared by at least two donors. Raw reads were error-corrected and collapsed into unique sequences by a nearest-neighbor algorithm in which closely related sequences were merged to remove PCR and sequencing errors. To assign V, D and J gene segments, CDR3 sequences were aligned to IMGT reference sequences. For a sequence to be retained, a match of at least six nucleotides to both a V gene segment and a J gene segment was required. A rearrangement was called productive if the CDR3 had no stop codons and remained in frame with V and J, and every other rearrangement was called non-productive. CDR3 was defined according to IMGT convention as the region running from the second conserved V-encoded cysteine to the conserved J-encoded phenylalanine. In an earlier analysis of around 600 of the donors, sequences lacking an unambiguous match to a single V gene segment were excluded. In an earlier analysis of a few hundred of the donors, V segments were called functional above 56.7% productive rearrangements and were called segregating when the between-donor standard deviation exceeded 5%. A statistical classification framework was developed to diagnose cytomegalovirus status using the catalog of TCR beta chain sequences. V and J gene assignment, in a later analysis, came from comparing TCR nucleotide sequences with IMGT/GENE-DB human TR gene sequences. A later analysis assigned CDR3 sequences and most-parsimonious VDJ recombination scenarios with the TCRdist pipeline. A later analysis defined each TCR beta chain by its CDR3 amino acid sequence plus V-gene family, and excluded reads lacking a unique V-gene family. A later analysis removed 592 highly shared, low-generation-probability nucleotide sequences to deal with suspected cross-contamination and a sequencing artifact. In a later analysis, a clonal expansion index for each public chain was calculated from normalized within-repertoire ranks of inferred template counts. Generation probabilities in a later analysis came from a VDJ recombination model fitted to out-of-frame rearrangements, and those results were checked against IGoR. In a later analysis, hypergeometric tests were used to score TCR-TCR, TCR-HLA and TCR-CMV co-occurrence, with a repertoire-size bias correction applied to TCR pairs. In a later analysis, false discovery rates were estimated by permuting HLA or CMV assignments 20 times. A later analysis grouped co-occurring TCRs with DBSCAN, adding TCRdist sequence similarity when clustering within HLA-allele-positive subsets. For co-occurrence clustering, repertoires with fewer than 30,000 or more than 120,000 public chains were excluded, along with 5 or 6 repertoires with anomalous nucleotide sharing. Entries here come from immuneACCESS through TCRdb and include only in-frame sequences with V and J called. Some clones fail to appear in such tables; in the studies checked, an unresolved V gene covers under half of the shortfall, and the cause of the remainder is unknown. V, J and clone size are taken as reported in that table, and D and trimming were inferred from the DNA itself. Within this sample are 35,000 to 40,000 clones, with around 50% of them counted one time only. The top ten constitute more than 5% of the sample.

Via the germline V gene (reference sequence), CDR1 is MNHNY and CDR2 SVGAGI. The V and J ends are trimmed by 6 bases and 6 bases, leaving 12 bases between them. The CDR3 covers 14 residues, taking in both the cysteine and the phenylalanine. Kept here is only the CDR3 DNA, which spans 42 bases and is read in frame from base 1. The cohort comprised 670 or so healthy bone marrow donors. At the time of sampling, all cohort members were nominally healthy, though unrecorded immune exposures were likely present. The donor was CMV seropositive and belonged to the group of 250 to 300 seropositive cohort members. A peripheral blood sample was provided by each donor, and peripheral blood mononuclear cells were used for TCR beta sequencing. Genomic DNA extraction from the blood cell samples was performed with the Qiagen DNeasy Blood Extraction Kit. Comment on this clone: No cognate antigen has been identified for it. No base-level quality is on record; no much larger clone is a single base apart.

The sequence is built from TRBV6-6 and TRBJ1-6; the D segment could be TRBD1, given 6 matching bases. Sequencing used PBMCs. The receptor was derived from a woman aged 40 to 50 in good health and CMV-seropositive. CDR3 region: CASRGGQLNSPLHF. The nucleotide sequence reads as follows: TGTGCCAGCAGGGGCGGACAGCTTAATTCACCCCTCCACTTT.